Below are 8 T cell receptor beta chains sequenced from a single sample in a study of blood T cells in healthy people across ages. A J-beta primer mix and a sample-barcoded 5' primer were used in a second PCR of roughly 6 to 12 cycles. TCRdb re-derived calls from the 5' RACE reads in MiXCR, one entry per CDR3 protein. The table shows 1.5 million to 2 million distinct CDR3 sequences, with about 49% occurring only once. The specimen was blood. These receptors all come from a middle-aged woman in good health.

V usage is TRBV7-2 and J usage is TRBJ2-3; 12 nucleotides agree with TRBD1. The CDR3 covers 16 residues. Germline V lookup: CDR1 SGHTA, CDR2 FQGNSA. The V gene end was trimmed by 5 bases and the J gene end by 6 bases; junction bases not matched to a gene: 9. The CDR3 bases are TGTGCCAGCAGCAACGGGGGACAGGGGGCGATCGATACGCAGTATTTT. Translated, it gives CASSNGGQGAIDTQYF. The full variable domain, with the rest looked up from reference TRBV7-2 and TRBJ2-3, is GAGVSQSPSNKVTEKGKDVELRCDPISGHTALYWYRQSLGQGLEFLIYFQGNSAPDKSGLPSDRFSAERTGGSVSTLTIQRTQQEDSAVYLCASSNGGQGAIDTQYFGPGTRLTVL.

This clonotype has only a few counts. The rearrangement uses TRBV20-1 and TRBJ2-1; the match to TRBD2 covers 11 bases. Germline assignment: CDR1 DFQATT and CDR2 SNEGSKA (reference sequence). V was clipped by 1 base and J by 9 bases; unmatched bases: 8. There are 15 residues in the CDR3. This CDR3 reads CSARGSGGVYSEQFF. The CDR3 coding sequence is TGCAGTGCTAGAGGTAGCGGGGGGGTTTATAGTGAGCAGTTCTTC.

This clonotype appeared a few times. The rearrangement joins TRBV6-2 or TRBV6-3 to TRBJ2-5; 7 nucleotides align to TRBD2. The V and J ends lost 9 bases and 6 bases, in that order; junction bases with no gene match: 13. Germline lookup yields CDR1 MNHEY and CDR2 SVGEGT. This CDR3 spans 14 amino acids. CDR3 loop: CASHAGVVLKTQYF. The CDR3 nucleotides are TGTGCCAGTCACGCGGGAGTGGTTCTGAAGACCCAGTACTTC.

The rearrangement links TRBV7-2 to TRBJ2-7; D gene uncertain. The J call may be faulty, since TRBJ2-5 better matches the DNA end. CDR3 size: 16 residues. The germline V gene encodes CDR1 SGHTA and CDR2 FQGNSA. The CDR3 protein is CASTPGFRGNWETQYF. CDR3 DNA sequence: TGTGCCAGCACCCCGGGTTTTCGTGGGAATTGGGAGACCCAGTACTTC.

This clonotype was recorded only once. CDR3 sequence reads: CASGDINTEAFF. CDR3 nucleotides: TGCGCCAGCGGAGACATAAACACTGAAGCTTTCTTT. This chain joins TRBV5-1 and TRBJ1-1; D remains unclear. V was pared by 7 bases and J by 2 bases, with 9 bases between. Per germline, CDR1 SGHRS and CDR2 YFSETQ. The length of the CDR3 is 12 residues.

A single count supports this clonotype. V is TRBV5-1 and J is TRBJ1-2; 8 bases match TRBD1. Germline trimming cut 4 bases from V and 0 bases from J; bases unmatched to any gene: 11. Germline assignment: CDR1 SGHRS and CDR2 YFSETQ. The CDR3 contains 17 residues. The chain's CDR3 is CASSPGTGRLTNYGYTF. CDR3 coding DNA: TGCGCCAGCAGCCCAGGGACAGGTCGATTGACTAACTATGGCTACACCTTC.

The gene calls are TRBV5-5 and TRBJ1-2; D ambiguous. Trimming removed 2 bases at V and 0 bases at J, with 14 bases between. The CDR3 length is 16 residues. CDR1 and CDR2 from the germline V gene are SGHKS and YYEKEE (reference sequence). CDR3 in amino acids: CASSLDPRAANYGYTF. CDR3 bases: TGTGCCAGCAGCTTAGACCCGAGGGCAGCTAACTATGGCTACACCTTC.

The V and J genes are TRBV20-1 and TRBJ2-3; either TRBD1 or TRBD2 may supply D (5 bases each). Germline assignment: CDR1 DFQATT and CDR2 SNEGSKA (reference sequence). V lost 2 bases, J lost 0 bases, and 12 bases lay in between. This CDR3 region has 15 residues. CDR3 region: CSARNRGPSTDTQYF. In nucleotides, the CDR3 is TGCAGTGCTAGAAATCGGGGCCCGAGCACAGATACGCAGTATTTT.